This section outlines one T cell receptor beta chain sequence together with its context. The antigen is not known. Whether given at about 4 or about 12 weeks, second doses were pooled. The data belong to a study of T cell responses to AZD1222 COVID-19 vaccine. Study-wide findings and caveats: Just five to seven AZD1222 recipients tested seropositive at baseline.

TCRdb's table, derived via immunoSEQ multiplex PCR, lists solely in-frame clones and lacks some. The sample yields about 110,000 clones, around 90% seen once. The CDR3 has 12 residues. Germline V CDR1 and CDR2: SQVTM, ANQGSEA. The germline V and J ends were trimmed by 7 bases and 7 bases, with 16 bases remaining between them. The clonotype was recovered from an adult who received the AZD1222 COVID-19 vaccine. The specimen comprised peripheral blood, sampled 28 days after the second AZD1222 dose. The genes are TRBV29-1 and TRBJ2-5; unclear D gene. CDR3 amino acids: CSARRLYGTQYF. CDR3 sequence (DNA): TGCAGCGCTAGAAGGCTGTATGGGACCCAGTACTTC. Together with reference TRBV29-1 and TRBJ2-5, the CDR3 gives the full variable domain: SAVISQKPSRDICQRGTSLTIQCQVDSQVTMMFWYRQQPGQSLTLIATANQGSEATYESGFVIDKFPISRPNLTFSTLTVSNMSPEDSSIYLCSARRLYGTQYFGPGTRLLVL.